This TCR beta chain was obtained from a study of CD8 T cells in ankylosing spondylitis. Generation of TCR beta libraries employed quantitative 5'-RACE incorporating molecular barcodes. MiXCR was run by TCRdb on the 5' RACE reads, yielding one entry per CDR3 protein. The repertoire has some 700,000 distinct CDR3 sequences, about 20% of them found once; the top ten carry about 20%. J was trimmed by 6 bases and V by 2 bases; bases with no gene match: 6. Germline V gives CDR1 SGHRS, CDR2 YFSETQ. The CDR3 extends over 15 amino acids. Study conclusions and caveats: CD8+ by phenotype, disease-linked clones were relatively rare in peripheral blood. In reactive arthritis synovial fluid and blood, some motif variants had been reported before. What appeared characteristic of ankylosing spondylitis blood was a TCR beta motif of fewer than ten highly homologous variants. Reportedly, disease-linked clones are significantly enriched in ankylosing spondylitis patients' matched synovial fluid.

This clonotype was observed a few times. Its antigen is still unknown. The origin of this receptor is a male donor with ankylosing spondylitis. The chain is built from TRBV5-1 and TRBJ2-1; 9 nucleotides match TRBD2. Specimen: blood, either unsorted or a sorted T cell fraction (not recorded which). CDR3 sequence reads: CASSFVAGGLNEQFF. The CDR3 bases are TGCGCCAGCAGCTTCGTGGCGGGGGGGCTCAATGAGCAGTTCTTC. Using reference TRBV5-1 and TRBJ2-1 for the parts outside the CDR3, the full variable domain is KAGVTQTPRYLIKTRGQQVTLSCSPISGHRSVSWYQQTPGQGLQFLFEYFSETQRNKGNFPGRFSGRQFSNSRSEMNVSTLELGDSALYLCASSFVAGGLNEQFFGPGTRLTVL.